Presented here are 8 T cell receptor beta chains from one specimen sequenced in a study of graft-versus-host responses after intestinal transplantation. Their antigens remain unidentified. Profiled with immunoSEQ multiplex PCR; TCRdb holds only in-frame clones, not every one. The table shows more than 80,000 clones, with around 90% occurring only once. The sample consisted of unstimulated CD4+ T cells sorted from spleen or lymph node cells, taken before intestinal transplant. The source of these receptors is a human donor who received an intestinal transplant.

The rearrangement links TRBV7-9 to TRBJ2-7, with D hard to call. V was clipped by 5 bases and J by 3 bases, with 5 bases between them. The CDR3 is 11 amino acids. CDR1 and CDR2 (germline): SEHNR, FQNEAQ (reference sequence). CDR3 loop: CASSLYYEQYF. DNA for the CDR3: TGTGCCAGCAGCCTTTACTACGAGCAGTACTTC.

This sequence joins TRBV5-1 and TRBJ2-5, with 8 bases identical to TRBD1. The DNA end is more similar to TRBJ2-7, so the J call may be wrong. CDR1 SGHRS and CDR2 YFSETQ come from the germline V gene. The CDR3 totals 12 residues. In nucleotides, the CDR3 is TGCGCCAGCAGCCCGGACAGGGACGAGCAGTACTTC. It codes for CASSPDRDEQYF.

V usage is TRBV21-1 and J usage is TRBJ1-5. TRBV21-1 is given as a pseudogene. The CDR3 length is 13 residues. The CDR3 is CASSKVRGEPQHF. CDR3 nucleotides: TGTGCCAGCAGCAAAGTCCGAGGCGAGCCCCAGCATTTT.

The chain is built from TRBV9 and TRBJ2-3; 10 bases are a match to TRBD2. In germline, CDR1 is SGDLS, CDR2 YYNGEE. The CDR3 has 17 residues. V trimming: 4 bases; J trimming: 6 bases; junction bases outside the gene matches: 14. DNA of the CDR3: TGTGCCAGCAGCCCTGGGGCCGGGACTAGCGCCCCGGATACGCAGTATTTT. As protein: CASSPGAGTSAPDTQYF.

Here the CDR3 DNA reads TGTGCCAGCAGCCCAGGGACTAGCGGGAGCCGGGCTGAGCAGTTCTTC. It translates to CASSPGTSGSRAEQFF. This rearrangement joins TRBV27 to TRBJ2-1, with 14 bases fitting TRBD2. The CDR3 has 16 residues. With V trimmed by 6 bases and J by 9 bases, 10 bases remained unmatched. Germline assignment: CDR1 MNHEY and CDR2 SMNVEV (reference sequence).

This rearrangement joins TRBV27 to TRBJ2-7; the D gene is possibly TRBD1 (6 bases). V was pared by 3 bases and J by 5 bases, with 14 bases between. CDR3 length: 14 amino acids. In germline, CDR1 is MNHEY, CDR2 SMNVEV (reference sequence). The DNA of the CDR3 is TGTGCCAGCAGTTTGGGCAGGGGCGCCCACGAGCAGTACTTC. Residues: CASSLGRGAHEQYF.

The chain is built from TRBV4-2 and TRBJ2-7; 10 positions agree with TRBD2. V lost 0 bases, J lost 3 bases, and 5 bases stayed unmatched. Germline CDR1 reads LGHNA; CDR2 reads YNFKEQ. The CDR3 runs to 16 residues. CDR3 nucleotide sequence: TGTGCCAGCAGCCAAGATAGAGCTAGCGGGAGCTACGAGCAGTACTTC. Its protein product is CASSQDRASGSYEQYF.

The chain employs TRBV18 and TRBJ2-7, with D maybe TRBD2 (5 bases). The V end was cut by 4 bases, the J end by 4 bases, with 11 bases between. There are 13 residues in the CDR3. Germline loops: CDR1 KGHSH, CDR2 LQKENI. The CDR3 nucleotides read TGTGCCAGCTCACAGTCCGCGGGTTACGAGCAGTACTTC. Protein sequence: CASSQSAGYEQYF.